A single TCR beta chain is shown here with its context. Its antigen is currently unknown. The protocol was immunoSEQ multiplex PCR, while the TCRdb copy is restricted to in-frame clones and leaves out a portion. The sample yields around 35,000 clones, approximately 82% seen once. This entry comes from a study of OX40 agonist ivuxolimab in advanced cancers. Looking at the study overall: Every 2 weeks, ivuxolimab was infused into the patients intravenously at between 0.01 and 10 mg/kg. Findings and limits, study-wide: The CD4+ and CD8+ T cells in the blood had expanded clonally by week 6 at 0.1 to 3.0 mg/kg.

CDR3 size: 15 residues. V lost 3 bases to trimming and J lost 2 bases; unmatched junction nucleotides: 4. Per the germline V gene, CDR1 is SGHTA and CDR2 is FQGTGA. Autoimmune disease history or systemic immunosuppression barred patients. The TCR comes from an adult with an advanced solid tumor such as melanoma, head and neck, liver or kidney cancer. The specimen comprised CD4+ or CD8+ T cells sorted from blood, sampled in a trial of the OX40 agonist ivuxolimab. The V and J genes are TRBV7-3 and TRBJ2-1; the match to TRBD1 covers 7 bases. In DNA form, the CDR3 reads TGTGCCAGCAGCTTTATAACAGGGGCCTACAATGAGCAGTTCTTC. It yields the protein CASSFITGAYNEQFF.